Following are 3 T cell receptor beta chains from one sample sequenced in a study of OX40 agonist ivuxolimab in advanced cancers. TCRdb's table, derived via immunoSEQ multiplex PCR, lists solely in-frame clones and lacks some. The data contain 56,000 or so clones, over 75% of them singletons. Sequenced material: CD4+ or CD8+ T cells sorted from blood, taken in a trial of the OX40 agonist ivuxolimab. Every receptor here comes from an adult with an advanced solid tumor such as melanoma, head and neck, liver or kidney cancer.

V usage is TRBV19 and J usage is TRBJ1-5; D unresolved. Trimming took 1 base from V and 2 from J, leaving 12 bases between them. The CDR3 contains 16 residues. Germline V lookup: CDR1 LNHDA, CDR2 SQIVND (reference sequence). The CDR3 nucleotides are TGTGCCAGTAGTATAGGAGGAGGGAGAGGCAATCAGCCCCAGCATTTT. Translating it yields CASSIGGGRGNQPQHF.

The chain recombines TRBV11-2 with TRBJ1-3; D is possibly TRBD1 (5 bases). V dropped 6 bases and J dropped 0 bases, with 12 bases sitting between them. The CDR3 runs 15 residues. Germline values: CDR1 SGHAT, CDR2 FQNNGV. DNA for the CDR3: TGTGCCAGCAGGTCGAGTAGGGGCTCTGGAAACACCATATATTTT. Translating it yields CASRSSRGSGNTIYF.

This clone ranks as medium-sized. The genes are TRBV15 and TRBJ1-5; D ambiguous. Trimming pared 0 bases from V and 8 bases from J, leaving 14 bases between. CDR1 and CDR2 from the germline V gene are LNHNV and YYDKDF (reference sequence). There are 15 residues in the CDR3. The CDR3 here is CATSRDRRRFEPQHF. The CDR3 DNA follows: TGTGCCACCAGCAGAGATCGACGGCGGTTTGAGCCCCAGCATTTT.